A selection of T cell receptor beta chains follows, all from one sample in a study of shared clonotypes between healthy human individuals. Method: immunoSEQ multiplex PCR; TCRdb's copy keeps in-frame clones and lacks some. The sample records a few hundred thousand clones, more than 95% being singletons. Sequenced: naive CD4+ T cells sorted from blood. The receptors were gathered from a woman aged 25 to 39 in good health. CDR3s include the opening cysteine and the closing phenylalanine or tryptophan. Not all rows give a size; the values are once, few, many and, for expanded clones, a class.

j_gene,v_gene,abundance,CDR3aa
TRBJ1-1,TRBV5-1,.,CASSTTGGDMNTEAFF
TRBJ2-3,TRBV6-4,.,CASSDSTSGSLHTQYF
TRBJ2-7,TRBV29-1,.,CSISTVPPSEQYF
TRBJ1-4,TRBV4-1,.,CASSLAALMDEKLFF
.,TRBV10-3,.,CAISAGQSSYEQYF
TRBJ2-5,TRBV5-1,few,CASSLQETQYF
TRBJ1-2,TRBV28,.,CASSFGQYGYTF
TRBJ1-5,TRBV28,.,CASSSGQLGQPQHF
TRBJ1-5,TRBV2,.,CASSENPAGGQPQHF
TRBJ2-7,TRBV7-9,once,CASSFFTGGYEQYF